What follows is one TCR beta chain and its context. The antigen is unknown. TCRdb analysed the 5' RACE reads with MiXCR anew, one entry per CDR3 protein. The table includes approximately 580,000 distinct CDR3 sequences, roughly 20% detected once. The sample originates from a study of T-cell memory formation after mild COVID-19. Study-level background: Most TCR clusters belonged to a single donor. Study-wide points: The study found contracting CD4+ clones mainly in CM and EM and contracting CD8+ clones in EMRA.

V lost 2 bases to trimming and J lost 5 bases, with 21 bases between them. This CDR3 is built from 17 residues. CDR1 LGHNA and CDR2 YNFKEQ come from the germline V gene. The sequence was collected from an adult woman who had mild COVID-19 (a few samples of this study predate the infection). Cell type and time point are not known. Input material: PBMCs or a T cell subset sorted from them (not recorded which). The genes are TRBV4-2 and TRBJ2-5; D possibly corresponds to TRBD2 (5 bases). For the CDR3, the DNA is TGTGCCAGCAGCCAATTTCTATCCGGGAACATGAGGGAGACCCAGTACTTC. It codes for CASSQFLSGNMRETQYF.